One and the same sample provided the 17 T cell receptor beta chains below, sequenced in a study of cytomegalovirus exposure and HLA in healthy donors. PCR involved 60 Vbeta and 13 Jbeta primers. Some clones are missing from TCRdb's copy, which holds only in-frame ones; the method was immunoSEQ multiplex PCR. The sample consists of 150,000 to 200,000 clones, around 84% of them appearing once. Specimen: PBMCs. The receptors originated from a woman younger than 35 in good health and CMV-seronegative.

The rearrangement joins TRBV11-2 to TRBJ1-1; possible D gene TRBD1, 6 bases. Trimming cost V 4 bases and J 0 bases, with 9 bases left between them. In germline, CDR1 is SGHAT, CDR2 FQNNGV. CDR3 length equals 14 residues. The chain's CDR3 is CASSSDSLNTEAFF. Here the CDR3 DNA reads TGTGCCAGCAGCTCGGACAGCCTGAACACTGAAGCTTTCTTT.

This chain's CDR3 is CASSQTVTMDHNEQFF. CDR3 DNA: TGCGCCAGCAGCCAGACAGTAACTATGGACCACAATGAGCAGTTCTTC. The rearrangement uses TRBV5-1 and TRBJ2-1; possibly TRBD1 for D (5 bases). Germline lookup yields CDR1 SGHRS and CDR2 YFSETQ. This CDR3 has 16 amino acids. The V end lost 4 bases, the J end lost 5 bases, and 19 bases lay between the germline ends.

DNA for the CDR3: TGTGCCAGCAGTTTAGGTCAGGGCACATTTCTTGGGTACAATGAGCAGTTCTTC. It is translated as CASSLGQGTFLGYNEQFF. The chain uses TRBV27 and TRBJ2-1, with D possibly matching TRBD1 (5 bases). CDR1 is MNHEY, CDR2 SMNVEV, per germline (reference sequence). This CDR3 spans 18 amino acids. V lost 2 bases, J lost 4 bases, and 21 bases lay in between.

This sequence joins TRBV5-1 and TRBJ1-2; a possible D gene is TRBD1 (6 bases). The CDR3 loop spans 14 amino acids. CDR1 SGHRS and CDR2 YFSETQ come from the germline V gene. Trimming took 3 bases from V and 3 from J, leaving 12 bases between them. CDR3 bases: TGCGCCAGCAGCTCAGGGACAACCGACTATGGCTACACCTTC. Its translation: CASSSGTTDYGYTF.

This clone turned up a few times. The V call is TRBV7-9, the J call TRBJ2-1; the D gene is possibly TRBD2 (5 bases). CDR1 is SEHNR and CDR2 is FQNEAQ in the germline V gene (reference sequence). V was clipped by 2 bases and J by 8 bases, with 10 bases between them. There are 13 residues in the CDR3. CDR3: CASSLSLSDEQFF. The CDR3, as DNA: TGTGCCAGCAGCTTATCTCTTAGCGATGAGCAGTTCTTC.

This chain uses TRBV4-3 with TRBJ2-5, with 8 bases that match TRBD2. Looked up from germline, CDR1 is LGHNA and CDR2 is YSLEER. The trim removed 0 bases at V and 0 bases at J, leaving 3 bases unmatched. The CDR3 extends over 16 amino acids. The CDR3 loop is CASSQDSSGYQETQYF. In DNA form, the CDR3 reads TGCGCCAGCAGCCAAGATTCTAGCGGGTACCAAGAGACCCAGTACTTC.

The chain recombines TRBV7-2 with TRBJ2-3; TRBD2 agrees at 12 bases. The CDR3 is 18 amino acids. Losses at the gene ends were 3 bases for V and 4 bases for J; bases not matched to a gene: 11. The germline V gene has CDR1 SGHTA and CDR2 FQGNSA. Here the CDR3 reads CASSFRLAGVKSADTQYF. The CDR3, as DNA: TGTGCCAGCAGCTTCCGACTAGCGGGAGTGAAAAGCGCAGATACGCAGTATTTT.

V and J are TRBV11-2 and TRBJ2-6, with a tentative D call TRBD2 (6 bases). Germline V gene data show CDR1 as SGHAT and CDR2 as FQNNGV. The germline V and J ends were trimmed by 6 bases and 0 bases, with 15 bases remaining between them. This CDR3 is built from 17 residues. Written as DNA, the CDR3 is TGTGCCAGCAGGCGGGACGGTCGCGTCTCTGGGGCCAACGTCCTGACTTTC. It codes for CASRRDGRVSGANVLTF.

The V and J genes are TRBV6-5 and TRBJ2-7; TRBD1 is a possible D gene (6 bases). V lost 7 bases, J lost 0 bases, and 13 bases lay in between. CDR1 MNHEY and CDR2 SVGAGI come from the germline V gene. The CDR3 runs 14 residues. CDR3 coding DNA: TGTGCCAGCAAGGTCGGGGACAACTCCTACGAGCAGTACGTC. Amino acids: CASKVGDNSYEQYV.

The chain links TRBV11-2 to TRBJ2-1; D might be TRBD2 (6 bases). CDR1 is SGHAT, CDR2 FQNNGV, per germline. There are 14 residues in the CDR3. V lost 5 bases and J lost 4, with 12 bases in between. Written as DNA, the CDR3 is TGTGCCAGCAGCCCCGGGGGAGTATACAATGAGCAGTTCTTC. Protein: CASSPGGVYNEQFF. Supplemented by reference TRBV11-2 and TRBJ2-1, the full variable domain reads EAGVAQSPRYKIIEKRQSVAFWCNPISGHATLYWYQQILGQGPKLLIQFQNNGVVDDSQLPKDRFSAERLKGVDSTLKIQPAKLEDSAVYLCASSPGGVYNEQFFGPGTRLTVL.

The chain is built from TRBV2 and TRBJ2-1; perhaps TRBD2 as D (6 bases). The germline gives CDR1 SNHLY, CDR2 FYNNEI. V was shortened by 8 bases and J by 0 bases, with 14 bases between the two germline ends. The CDR3 spans 15 residues. The CDR3 nucleotides are TGTGCCAGCGAACTTATAGCGGTCTCCTACAATGAGCAGTTCTTC. The encoded protein is CASELIAVSYNEQFF. The full variable domain, with the rest looked up from reference TRBV2 and TRBJ2-1, is EPEVTQTPSHQVTQMGQEVILRCVPISNHLYFYWYRQILGQKVEFLVSFYNNEISEKSEIFDDQFSVERPDGSNFTLKIRSTKLEDSAMYFCASELIAVSYNEQFFGPGTRLTVL.

The V call is TRBV21-1, the J call TRBJ2-7; the D segment call TRBD1 is taken from the table without a DNA check. TRBV21-1 counts as a pseudogene. The CDR3 covers 15 residues. CDR3 sequence (DNA): TGTGCCAGCAGCAAAGGGGGGCGCCTTACCTACGAGCAGTACGTC. Translated: CASSKGGRLTYEQYV.

This chain uses TRBV19 with TRBJ2-5; 8 bases align to TRBD2. Looked up from germline, CDR1 is LNHDA and CDR2 is SQIVND (reference sequence). CDR3 size: 14 residues. With V trimmed by 0 bases and J by 5 bases, 2 bases remained unmatched. The CDR3 region is CASSIDRGGETQYF. The CDR3 nucleotides read TGTGCCAGTAGTATAGATCGGGGGGGGGAGACCCAGTACTTC.

This clone appeared a few times. The genes are TRBV28 and TRBJ1-1; TRBD1 aligns across 8 bases. This CDR3 is built from 14 residues. Germline-derived CDR1 and CDR2 are MDHEN and SYDVKM. After removal of 6 bases from V and 6 bases from J, the junction contained 9 bases not matched to a gene. The CDR3 DNA sequence: TGTGCCAGCAGACCAGACAGGGGATGGGCTGAAGCTTTCTTT. It encodes CASRPDRGWAEAFF.

The V and J genes are TRBV30 and TRBJ2-7; TRBD2 matches 8 bases. Germline-derived CDR1 and CDR2 are GTSNPN and SVGIG (reference sequence). Losses at the gene ends were 1 base for V and 1 base for J; bases not matched to a gene: 6. The CDR3 covers 15 residues. Written as DNA, the CDR3 is TGTGCCTGGAGTGCCGTAGCGGGATCATCCTACGAGCAGTACTTC. Translating it yields CAWSAVAGSSYEQYF.

This chain joins TRBV19 and TRBJ2-7; 8 positions agree with TRBD2. CDR1 and CDR2 (germline): LNHDA, SQIVND (reference sequence). The V and J ends lost 6 bases and 4 bases, in that order; junction bases with no gene match: 17. The CDR3 is 17 amino acids. CDR3 bases: TGTGCCAGTAGGAAGGAATCATCGGCTAGCGGGTTGTACGAGCAGTACTTC. The encoded protein is CASRKESSASGLYEQYF.

V gene TRBV7-2 combines with J gene TRBJ1-2; TRBD1 aligns across 9 bases. Germline CDR1 reads SGHTA; CDR2 reads FQGNSA. This CDR3 region has 14 residues. J was trimmed by 3 bases and V by 9 bases; bases with no gene match: 8. The CDR3 region is CASRLGTGHYGYTF. CDR3 nucleotides: TGTGCCAGTAGATTGGGGACAGGGCACTATGGCTACACCTTC.